A single sample is the source of the 10 T cell receptor beta chains below, sequenced in a study of T-cell memory formation after mild COVID-19. TCRdb re-analysed the 5' RACE reads in MiXCR, keeping a single row per CDR3 protein. This sample has approximately 390,000 distinct CDR3 sequences, with about 17% found just once. The sequenced material came from PBMCs or a T cell subset sorted from them (not recorded which). The receptors originated from a young man who had mild COVID-19 (a few samples of this study predate the infection). Cell type and time point are not known.

This rearrangement joins TRBV5-1 to TRBJ1-1; 8 bases agree with TRBD1. Trimming removed 2 bases from V and 1 base from J; junction bases left unmatched: 4. CDR1 and CDR2 (germline): SGHRS, YFSETQ. The CDR3 extends over 15 amino acids. The DNA for the CDR3 is TGCGCCAGCAGCTTTACGACAGGGGCGAACACTGAAGCTTTCTTT. Its protein is CASSFTTGANTEAFF.

This clonotype was observed a few times. The CDR3 DNA is TGTGCCAGCAGCTCAAGGGACAGGGGAGAGACCCAGTACTTC. Translated: CASSSRDRGETQYF. This chain uses TRBV5-4 with TRBJ2-5, with 10 bases identical to TRBD1. Losses at the gene ends were 3 bases for V and 4 bases for J; bases not matched to a gene: 3. This CDR3 is 14 amino acids long. Germline lookup yields CDR1 SGHNT and CDR2 YYREEE (reference sequence).

This rearrangement joins TRBV3-1 to TRBJ1-2; D is possibly TRBD1 (6 bases). The germline CDR1 and CDR2 sequences are LGHDT and YNNKEL (reference sequence). Deletions cut 2 bases from V and 6 bases from J, with 13 bases between. The CDR3 runs to 14 residues. CDR3 in DNA: TGTGCCAGCAGCCAATTCTTGGGGGGCGATGGCTACACCTTC. Its protein is CASSQFLGGDGYTF.

The rearrangement joins TRBV4-2 to TRBJ2-7, with TRBD1 matching 7 bases. The V segment lost 4 bases and the J segment 2 bases; nucleotides outside the gene matches: 8. Per germline, CDR1 LGHNA and CDR2 YNFKEQ. The CDR3 covers 15 residues. This chain's CDR3 is CASSPSTGETYEQYF. CDR3 in DNA: TGTGCCAGCAGCCCGTCAACAGGGGAAACCTACGAGCAGTACTTC.

The sample holds a few counts of this clonotype. J is TRBJ1-6 and V is TRBV6-5; TRBD1 matches 11 bases. This CDR3 region has 18 residues. The V gene's germline CDR1 is MNHEY and CDR2 SVGAGI. Germline trimming cut 0 bases from V and 7 bases from J; bases unmatched to any gene: 8. The CDR3 sequence: CASSYSGQGARVNSPLHF. CDR3 nucleotide sequence: TGTGCCAGCAGTTACTCAGGACAGGGGGCGCGAGTAAATTCACCCCTCCACTTT.

The chain employs TRBV6-2 or TRBV6-3 and TRBJ2-2; 10 bases align to TRBD1. The germline V gene encodes CDR1 MNHEY and CDR2 SVGEGT. With 8 bases clipped from V and 4 bases from J, the junction kept 4 bases outside the gene matches. The CDR3 covers 14 residues. The CDR3 bases are TGTGCCAGCGAGGGACAGGGGCCCACCGGGGAGCTGTTTTTT. Its protein is CASEGQGPTGELFF.

This clonotype was observed a few times. V gene TRBV12-3 or TRBV12-4 combines with J gene TRBJ2-3; possibly TRBD1 for D (5 bases). V was shortened by 6 bases and J by 3 bases, with 22 bases between the two germline ends. The CDR3 length is 17 residues. The CDR3 protein is CASSRDLTGPETDTQYF. DNA for the CDR3: TGTGCCAGCAGCCGAGACCTCACAGGACCCGAGACAGATACGCAGTATTTT.

The J gene is TRBJ1-2, the V gene TRBV4-1, with a tentative D call TRBD1 (6 bases). With 3 bases removed from V and 2 bases from J, the gap between germline ends came to 13 bases. CDR3 size: 15 residues. The germline V gene has CDR1 MGHRA and CDR2 YSYEKL. The CDR3 here is CASSQFGGGNYGYTF. The CDR3 region has the DNA TGCGCCAGCAGCCAGTTCGGCGGGGGCAACTATGGCTACACCTTC.

This chain uses TRBV29-1 with TRBJ2-7; no reliable D call. Trimming cost V 5 bases and J 3 bases, with 11 bases left between them. This CDR3 spans 12 amino acids. CDR1 is SQVTM and CDR2 is ANQGSEA in the germline V gene. CDR3 amino acids: CSVRQNLYEQYF. The DNA for the CDR3 is TGCAGCGTTCGGCAAAACCTCTACGAGCAGTACTTC.

This clonotype was observed at least ten times. Sequence at one end of the junction differs from germline and may be a read error. This chain uses TRBV14 with TRBJ2-7, with TRBD1 identical over 7 bases. The V gene's germline CDR1 is SGHDN and CDR2 FVKESK. This CDR3 is built from 11 residues. The CDR3 DNA sequence: TGTGCCAGCAGCCAAGGAAGGGGGCAGGCCTTC. This sequence encodes CASSQGRGQAF.